Here is one T cell receptor (beta chain) with its context. The antigen remains undetermined. This sample is part of a study of CD8+ T cells in alopecia areata. Study-wide findings and caveats: Uncertainty about whether baseline CD8+ expansion is linked to response remains, with one nonresponder.

Treatment noted: oral pan-JAK inhibitor, 5-10 mg twice daily. Sequencing templates came from extracted RNA that was reverse transcribed into cDNA. Produced via immunoSEQ multiplex PCR; TCRdb's table is partial and in-frame only. The profile covers approximately 280,000 clones, with 58% appearing a single time and under 2% taken by the ten largest. This CDR3 spans 13 amino acids. Looked up from germline, CDR1 is MNHNY and CDR2 is SVGAGI (reference sequence). Trimming at V came to 6 bases and at J to 2 bases, leaving 3 bases not matched to a gene. The source was CD4+ T cells sorted from blood, collected at week 24, from a patient treated with tofacitinib. The source is a human donor with alopecia areata. The V gene is TRBV6-6, the J gene TRBJ1-1, with 7 bases lining up with TRBD1. For the CDR3, the DNA is TGTGCCAGCAGCGGACAGGTCAACACTGAAGCTTTCTTT. Translated, it gives CASSGQVNTEAFF.